This T cell receptor beta chain was sequenced during a study of T cells in Graves' hyperthyroidism and ophthalmopathy. The V and J ends lost 1 base and 0 bases respectively, with 6 bases between them. CDR3 length: 14 amino acids. Germline values: CDR1 MNHEY, CDR2 SVGAGI. Researchers amplified the TCR beta CDR3 regions from RNA transcripts. The HTBI primer set served for first-round RT-PCR of the TCR CDR3. TCRdb re-called the multiplex PCR reads through MiXCR, storing one row per CDR3 protein. The sample lists a few hundred thousand distinct CDR3 sequences; more than 15% were seen once. This clonotype was counted many times.

The specimen was blood. The rearrangement uses TRBV6-5 and TRBJ2-5; D gene ambiguous. This TCR was recovered from a woman aged 25 to 39 with Graves' hyperthyroidism. The CDR3 DNA follows: TGTGCCAGCAGTTACTTTCGTCACCAAGAGACCCAGTACTTC. Translating gives CASSYFRHQETQYF.